The clone carrying this TCR beta chain was observed a handful of times. These data are taken from a study of tumor-infiltrating lymphocytes in localized non-small cell lung cancer. The table came from immunoSEQ multiplex PCR; TCRdb's copy has only in-frame clones and leaves some out. The sample holds some 7,100 clones, less than 80% seen once. The CDR3 is 15 amino acids. V was pared by 0 bases and J by 4 bases, with 6 bases of the junction left unmatched. CDR1 SGDLS and CDR2 YYNGEE come from the germline V gene. The chain is built from TRBV9 and TRBJ1-2, with 7 bases fitting TRBD1. The sequencing input was lung tumor tissue. The TCR comes from a human donor with non-small cell lung cancer. The CDR3 bases are TGTGCCAGCAGCGTAGCCCCAGGGGGGGTCTATGGCTACACCTTC. Translated: CASSVAPGGVYGYTF. The variable domain in full, with the rest retrieved from reference TRBV9 and TRBJ1-2, is DSGVTQTPKHLITATGQRVTLRCSPRSGDLSVYWYQQSLDQGLQFLIQYYNGEERAKGNILERFSAQQFPDLHSELNLSSLELGDSALYFCASSVAPGGVYGYTFGSGTRLTVV.